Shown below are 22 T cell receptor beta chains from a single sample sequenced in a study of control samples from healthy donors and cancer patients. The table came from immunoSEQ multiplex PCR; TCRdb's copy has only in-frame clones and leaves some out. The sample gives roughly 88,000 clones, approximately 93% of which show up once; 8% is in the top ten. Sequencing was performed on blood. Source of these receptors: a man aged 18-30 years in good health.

The CDR3 DNA reads as TGCAGCGTGCCCGATTATGGCTACACCTTC. Translated, it gives CSVPDYGYTF. This chain connects TRBV29-1 to TRBJ1-2; D gene uncertain. This CDR3 region has 10 residues. V lost 6 bases and J 5 bases, leaving 7 bases between the germline ends. Germline CDR1 reads SQVTM; CDR2 reads ANQGSEA. The full variable domain, in which reference TRBV29-1 and TRBJ1-2 provide the parts outside the CDR3, is SAVISQKPSRDICQRGTSLTIQCQVDSQVTMMFWYRQQPGQSLTLIATANQGSEATYESGFVIDKFPISRPNLTFSTLTVSNMSPEDSSIYLCSVPDYGYTFGSGTRLTVV.

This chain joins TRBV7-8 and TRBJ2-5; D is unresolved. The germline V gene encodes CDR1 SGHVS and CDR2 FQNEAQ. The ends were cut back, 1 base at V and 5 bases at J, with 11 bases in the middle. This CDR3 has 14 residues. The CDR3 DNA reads TGTGCCAGCAGCTTAGATGCGGCTCGGGAGACCCAGTACTTC. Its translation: CASSLDAARETQYF.

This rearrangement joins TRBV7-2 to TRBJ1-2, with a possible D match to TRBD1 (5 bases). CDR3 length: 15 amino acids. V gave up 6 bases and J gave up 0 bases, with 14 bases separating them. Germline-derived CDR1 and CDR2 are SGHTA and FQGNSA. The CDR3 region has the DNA TGTGCCAGCAGTGACAGAACAAGAGCTAACTATGGCTACACCTTC. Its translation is CASSDRTRANYGYTF.

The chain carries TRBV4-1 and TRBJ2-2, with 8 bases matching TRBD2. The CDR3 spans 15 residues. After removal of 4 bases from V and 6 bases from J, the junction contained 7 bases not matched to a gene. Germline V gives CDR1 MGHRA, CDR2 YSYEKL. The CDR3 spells CASSPPGGRAGELFF. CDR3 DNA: TGCGCCAGCAGCCCTCCGGGAGGGCGCGCCGGGGAGCTGTTTTTT.

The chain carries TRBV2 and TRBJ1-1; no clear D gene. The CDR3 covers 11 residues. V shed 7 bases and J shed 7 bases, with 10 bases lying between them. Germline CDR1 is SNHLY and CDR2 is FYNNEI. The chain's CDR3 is CASNLGSEAFF. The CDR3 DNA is TGTGCCAGCAATCTTGGGAGTGAAGCTTTCTTT. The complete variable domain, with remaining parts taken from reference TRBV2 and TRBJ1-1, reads EPEVTQTPSHQVTQMGQEVILRCVPISNHLYFYWYRQILGQKVEFLVSFYNNEISEKSEIFDDQFSVERPDGSNFTLKIRSTKLEDSAMYFCASNLGSEAFFGQGTRLTVV.

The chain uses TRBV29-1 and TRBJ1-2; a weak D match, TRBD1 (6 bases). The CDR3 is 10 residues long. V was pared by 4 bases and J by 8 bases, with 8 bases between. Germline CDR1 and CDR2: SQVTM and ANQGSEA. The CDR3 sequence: CSVGTEGYTF. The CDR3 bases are TGCAGCGTTGGGACAGAGGGCTACACCTTC.

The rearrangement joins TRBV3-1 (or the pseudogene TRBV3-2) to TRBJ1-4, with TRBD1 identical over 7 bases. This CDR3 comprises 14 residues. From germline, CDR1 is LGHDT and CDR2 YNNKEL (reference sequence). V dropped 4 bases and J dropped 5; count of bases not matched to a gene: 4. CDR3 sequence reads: CASSPPGQNEKLFF. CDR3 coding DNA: TGTGCCAGCAGCCCTCCGGGACAGAATGAAAAACTGTTTTTT.

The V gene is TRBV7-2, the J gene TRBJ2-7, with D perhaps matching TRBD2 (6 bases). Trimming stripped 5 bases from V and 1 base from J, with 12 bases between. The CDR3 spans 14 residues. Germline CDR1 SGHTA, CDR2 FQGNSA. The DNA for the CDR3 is TGTGCCAGCAGCCATCTAGCGTTATCCTACGAGCAGTACTTC. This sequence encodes CASSHLALSYEQYF.

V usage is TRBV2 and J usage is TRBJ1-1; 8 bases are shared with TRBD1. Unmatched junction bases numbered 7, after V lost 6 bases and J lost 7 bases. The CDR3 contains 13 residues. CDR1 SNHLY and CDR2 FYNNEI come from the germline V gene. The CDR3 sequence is CASSAHRGYEAFF. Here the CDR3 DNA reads TGTGCCAGCAGCGCCCACAGGGGGTATGAAGCTTTCTTT. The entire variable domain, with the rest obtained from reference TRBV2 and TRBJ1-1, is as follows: EPEVTQTPSHQVTQMGQEVILRCVPISNHLYFYWYRQILGQKVEFLVSFYNNEISEKSEIFDDQFSVERPDGSNFTLKIRSTKLEDSAMYFCASSAHRGYEAFFGQGTRLTVV.

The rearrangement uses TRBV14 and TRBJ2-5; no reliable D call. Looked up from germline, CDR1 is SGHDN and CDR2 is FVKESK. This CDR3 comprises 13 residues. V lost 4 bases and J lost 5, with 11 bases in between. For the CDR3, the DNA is TGTGCCAGCAGCCGAACTCGCGCGGAGACCCAGTACTTC. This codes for CASSRTRAETQYF.

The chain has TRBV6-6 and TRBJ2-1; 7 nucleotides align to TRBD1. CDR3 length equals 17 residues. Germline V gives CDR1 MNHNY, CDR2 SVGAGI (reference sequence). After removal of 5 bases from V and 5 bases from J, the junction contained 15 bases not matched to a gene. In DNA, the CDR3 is TGTGCCAGCAGTCCTAGACAGGGCTATGGGTTCGACAATGAGCAGTTCTTC. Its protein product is CASSPRQGYGFDNEQFF.

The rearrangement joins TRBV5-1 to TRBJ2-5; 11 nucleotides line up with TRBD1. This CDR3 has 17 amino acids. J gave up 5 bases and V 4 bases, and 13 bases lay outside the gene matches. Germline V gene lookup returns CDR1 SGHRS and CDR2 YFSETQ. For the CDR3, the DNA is TGCGCCAGCAGCAGCAGTACGGGGGACAGGGGGTACGAGACCCAGTACTTC. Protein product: CASSSSTGDRGYETQYF.

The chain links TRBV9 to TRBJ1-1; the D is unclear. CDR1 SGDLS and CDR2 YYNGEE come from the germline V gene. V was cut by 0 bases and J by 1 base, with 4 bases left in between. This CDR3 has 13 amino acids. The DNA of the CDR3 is TGTGCCAGCAGCGTAGGGACGAACACTGAAGCTTTCTTT. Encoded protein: CASSVGTNTEAFF.

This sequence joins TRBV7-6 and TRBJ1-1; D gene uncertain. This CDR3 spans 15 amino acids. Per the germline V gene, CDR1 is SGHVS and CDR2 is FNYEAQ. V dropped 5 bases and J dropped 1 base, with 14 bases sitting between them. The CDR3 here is CASSPWGVGNTEAFF. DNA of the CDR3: TGTGCCAGCAGCCCGTGGGGAGTCGGGAACACTGAAGCTTTCTTT.

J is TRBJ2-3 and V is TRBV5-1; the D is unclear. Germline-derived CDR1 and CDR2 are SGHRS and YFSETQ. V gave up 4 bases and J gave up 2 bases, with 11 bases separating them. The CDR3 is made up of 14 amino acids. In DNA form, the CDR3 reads TGCGCCAGCAGCGATACTACGTCCACAGATACGCAGTATTTT. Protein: CASSDTTSTDTQYF.

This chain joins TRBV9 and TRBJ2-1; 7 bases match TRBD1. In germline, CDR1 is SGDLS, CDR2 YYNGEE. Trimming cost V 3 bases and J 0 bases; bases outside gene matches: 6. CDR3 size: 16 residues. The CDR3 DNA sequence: TGTGCCAGCAGCGGAAGACAGGGAAGCTCCTACAATGAGCAGTTCTTC. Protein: CASSGRQGSSYNEQFF.

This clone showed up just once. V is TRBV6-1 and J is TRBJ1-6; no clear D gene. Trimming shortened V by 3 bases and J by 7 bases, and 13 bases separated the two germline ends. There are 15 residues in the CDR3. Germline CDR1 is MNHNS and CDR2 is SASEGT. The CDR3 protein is CASSDVLDGNSPLHF. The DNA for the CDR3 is TGTGCCAGCAGTGACGTACTAGACGGGAATTCACCCCTCCACTTT.

CDR3 nucleotides: TGTGCCAGCAGCCAAGATGGAGGGGGGATATGGAGCACTGAAGCTTTCTTT. It encodes CASSQDGGGIWSTEAFF. V is TRBV14 and J is TRBJ1-1; the D gene is possibly TRBD1 (6 bases). CDR3 length: 17 amino acids. V lost 0 bases, J lost 4 bases, and 18 bases lay in between. Germline V lookup: CDR1 SGHDN, CDR2 FVKESK.

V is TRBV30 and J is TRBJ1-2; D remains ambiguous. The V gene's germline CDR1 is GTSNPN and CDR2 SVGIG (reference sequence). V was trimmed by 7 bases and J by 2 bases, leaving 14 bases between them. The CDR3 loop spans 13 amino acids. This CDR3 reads CASGIMENYGYTF. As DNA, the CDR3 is TGTGCCTCGGGAATCATGGAGAACTATGGCTACACCTTC.

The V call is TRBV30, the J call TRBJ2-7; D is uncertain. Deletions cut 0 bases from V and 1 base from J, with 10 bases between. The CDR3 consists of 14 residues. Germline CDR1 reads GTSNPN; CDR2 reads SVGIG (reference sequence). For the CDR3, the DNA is TGTGCCTGGAGTGTACGAGGCAAGTCCTACGAGCAGTACTTC. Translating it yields CAWSVRGKSYEQYF.

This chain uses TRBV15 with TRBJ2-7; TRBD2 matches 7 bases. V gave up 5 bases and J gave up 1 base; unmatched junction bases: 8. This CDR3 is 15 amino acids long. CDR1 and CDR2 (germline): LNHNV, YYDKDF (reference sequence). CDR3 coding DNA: TGTGCCACCAGCCCTGCGGGAGCCAGATCCTACGAGCAGTACTTC. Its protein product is CATSPAGARSYEQYF.

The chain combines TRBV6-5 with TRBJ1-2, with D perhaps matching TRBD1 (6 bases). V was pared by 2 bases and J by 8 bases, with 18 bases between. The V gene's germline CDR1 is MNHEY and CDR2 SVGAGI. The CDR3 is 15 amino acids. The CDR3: CASSYPSDDRNGYTF. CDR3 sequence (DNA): TGTGCCAGCAGTTACCCGTCGGACGACAGGAACGGCTACACCTTC.